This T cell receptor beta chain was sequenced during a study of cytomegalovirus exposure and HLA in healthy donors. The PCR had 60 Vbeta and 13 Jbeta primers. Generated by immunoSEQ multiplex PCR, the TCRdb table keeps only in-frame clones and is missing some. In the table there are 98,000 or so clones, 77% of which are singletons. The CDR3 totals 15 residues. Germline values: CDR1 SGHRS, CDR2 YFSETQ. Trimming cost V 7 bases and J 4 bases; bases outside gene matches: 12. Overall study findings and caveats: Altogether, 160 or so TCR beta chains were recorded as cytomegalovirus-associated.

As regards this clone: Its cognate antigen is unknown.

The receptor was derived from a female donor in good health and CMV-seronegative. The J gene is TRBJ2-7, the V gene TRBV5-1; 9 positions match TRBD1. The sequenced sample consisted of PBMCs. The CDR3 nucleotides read TGCGCCAGCGGGGACGCCAGACAGGGGGAGTACGAGCAGTACTTC. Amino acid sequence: CASGDARQGEYEQYF.